Below, 8 T cell receptor beta chains from the same sample are listed, as sequenced in a study of cytomegalovirus exposure and HLA in healthy donors. Clones were sequenced by immunoSEQ multiplex PCR, and TCRdb holds only the in-frame ones, with some missing. The sample comprises around 190,000 clones, about 85% of which are singletons, and approximately 16% rests with the top ten. The sequenced sample was PBMCs. The receptors were sampled from a man younger than 30 in good health and CMV-seropositive.

The chain links TRBV11-2 to TRBJ2-3; D call uncertain. This CDR3 spans 15 amino acids. The germline V gene encodes CDR1 SGHAT and CDR2 FQNNGV. V was pared by 0 bases and J by 1 base, with 8 bases between. CDR3 DNA sequence: TGTGCCAGCAGCTTAGAGGGCCGAGGCACAGATACGCAGTATTTT. This sequence encodes CASSLEGRGTDTQYF.

This clone has just a few counts. The chain carries TRBV7-3 and TRBJ2-2; unclear D gene. Germline CDR1 and CDR2: SGHTA and FQGTGA. Trimming removed 5 bases at V and 1 base at J, with 5 bases between. The CDR3 consists of 13 residues. The CDR3 is CASSQQNTGELFF. CDR3 bases: TGTGCCAGCAGCCAACAGAACACCGGGGAGCTGTTTTTT. The whole variable domain, filled in from reference TRBV7-3 and TRBJ2-2, reads GAGVSQTPSNKVTEKGKYVELRCDPISGHTALYWYRQSLGQGPEFLIYFQGTGAADDSGLPNDRFFAVRPEGSVSTLKIQRTERGDSAVYLCASSQQNTGELFFGEGSRLTVL.

The V call is TRBV5-1, the J call TRBJ2-7, with a tentative D call TRBD1 (6 bases). The CDR3 covers 14 residues. V was shortened by 7 bases and J by 5 bases, with 19 bases between the two germline ends. Germline V gives CDR1 SGHRS, CDR2 YFSETQ. This CDR3 reads CASQMGRPGDEQYF. CDR3 sequence (DNA): TGCGCCAGCCAAATGGGCAGACCAGGGGACGAGCAGTACTTC.

Written as DNA, the CDR3 is TGTGCCAGCAGCATTATTAACACTGAAGCTTTCTTT. It translates to CASSIINTEAFF. The V call is TRBV7-2, the J call TRBJ1-1; D is uncertain. The germline V gene has CDR1 SGHTA and CDR2 FQGNSA. There are 12 residues in the CDR3. V was cut by 5 bases and J by 2 bases, with 6 bases left in between. The entire variable domain, with the rest obtained from reference TRBV7-2 and TRBJ1-1, is as follows: GAGVSQSPSNKVTEKGKDVELRCDPISGHTALYWYRQSLGQGLEFLIYFQGNSAPDKSGLPSDRFSAERTGGSVSTLTIQRTQQEDSAVYLCASSIINTEAFFGQGTRLTVV.

This chain connects TRBV27 to TRBJ2-2, with D tentatively TRBD2 (6 bases). Looked up from germline, CDR1 is MNHEY and CDR2 is SMNVEV (reference sequence). Trimming removed 6 bases from V and 2 bases from J, with 16 bases in between. CDR3 length: 16 residues. CDR3 region: CASSYNRLGNTGELFF. The CDR3 DNA is TGTGCCAGCAGCTACAACCGACTAGGAAACACCGGGGAGCTGTTTTTT.

The V and J genes are TRBV19 and TRBJ1-5; possibly TRBD1 for D (6 bases). Trimming removed 4 bases at V and 7 bases at J, with 14 bases between. Germline-derived CDR1 and CDR2 are LNHDA and SQIVND (reference sequence). This CDR3 contains 14 residues. CDR3 bases: TGTGCCAGTAGTAGATCAGGGGTTGGGCAGCCCCAGCATTTT. It codes for CASSRSGVGQPQHF.

The chain is built from TRBV4-1 and TRBJ2-1; possible D gene TRBD2, 5 bases. V lost 3 bases and J 8 bases, leaving 14 bases between the germline ends. The germline V gene encodes CDR1 MGHRA and CDR2 YSYEKL. This CDR3 has 14 amino acids. CDR3 region: CASSHQLELYEQFF. For the CDR3, the DNA is TGCGCCAGCAGCCACCAACTAGAGTTGTATGAGCAGTTCTTC.

This clone has more than one count but fewer than ten. This same CDR3 is encoded by further DNA sequences in the sample. The V gene is TRBV6-5, the J gene TRBJ1-1, with D possibly being TRBD1 (5 bases). The CDR3 is made up of 14 amino acids. The ends were cut back, 0 bases at V and 1 base at J, with 6 bases in the middle. The germline CDR1 and CDR2 sequences are MNHEY and SVGAGI. The DNA of the CDR3 is TGTGCCAGCAGTTACTCCACAGGGAACACTGAAGCTTTCTTT. Its translation: CASSYSTGNTEAFF.